The rows below give T cell receptor beta chains drawn from one sample of a study of T-cell reconstitution after alpha-beta-depleted transplantation in children. Each CDR3 protein is one row after TCRdb ran MiXCR on the PCR reads. The table has under 250,000 distinct CDR3 sequences, approximately 19% seen once. The source was PBMCs, mostly from graft donor cells, collected 360 days after TCRalphabeta/CD19-depleted stem cell transplant. All receptors derive from a male patient aged 2-9 years who had a stem cell transplant for acute lymphoblastic leukemia, so the T cells may come from the graft donor. Both conserved end residues are trimmed from each CDR3. D genes are given only for firm matches.

TRBD2,TRBJ2-1,TRBV6-2/TRBV6-3,ASRRPVERGGYNEQF
TRBD2,TRBJ2-2,TRBV4-3,ASSRAGVHGGELF
NA,TRBJ2-1,TRBV5-6,ASSLGLGTYNEQF
TRBD1,TRBJ1-2,TRBV6-1,ASEGQGVPLANYGYT
NA,TRBJ1-1,TRBV7-4,ASSLDAAGDPPDGAEAF
TRBD1,TRBJ1-5,TRBV12-3/TRBV12-4,ANPGTGFESNQPQH
NA,TRBJ2-1,TRBV28,ASSLFPEQF
TRBD1,TRBJ2-1,TRBV7-9,ASSSKTGSNEQF
TRBD1,TRBJ2-7,TRBV29-1,SVEVGGLTY
TRBD2,TRBJ2-5,TRBV10-2,ASTNGGALETQY
TRBD2,TRBJ2-2,TRBV2,ASNSGGAIGELF
TRBD1,TRBJ1-6,TRBV28,ASSRTGTINSPLH
TRBD1,TRBJ2-3,TRBV20-1,SATTRDRGVDTQY
TRBD2,TRBJ2-2,TRBV12-3/TRBV12-4,ASSLAVLAGGLNTGELF
NA,TRBJ1-2,TRBV25-1,ASSEWGYGYT
TRBD1,TRBJ1-4,TRBV7-9,ASNRQGAREKLF
NA,TRBJ1-4,TRBV7-2,ASSLGGLAVLF
NA,TRBJ2-1,TRBV20-1,SASSWDEQF
NA,TRBJ2-1,TRBV27,ASSTSRAGSSYNEQF
NA,TRBJ2-1,TRBV3-1,ASSIAPRDHEQF
TRBD2,TRBJ2-1,TRBV27,ASSMSGGLNEQF
NA,TRBJ2-7,TRBV7-9,ASSLVGNSYEQY
TRBD2,TRBJ2-1,TRBV4-3,ASSLSGAAFNEQF
TRBD2,TRBJ2-2,TRBV2,ASSMRTSGGASANTGELF
NA,TRBJ2-3,TRBV10-3,AISESGYTDTQY
TRBD1,TRBJ2-7,TRBV7-9,ASSLGTALSYEQY
NA,TRBJ1-6,TRBV12-3/TRBV12-4,ASTLGVYNSPLH
NA,TRBJ2-2,TRBV12-3/TRBV12-4,ASSFQYTGELF
TRBD2,TRBJ2-3,TRBV12-3/TRBV12-4,ASSLAGRSTDTQY
TRBD2,TRBJ2-7,TRBV29-1,SVSNPLAANSYEQY
NA,TRBJ1-1,TRBV20-1,SPQSASLNTEAF
NA,TRBJ1-1,TRBV12-3/TRBV12-4,ASSFESGTEAF
NA,TRBJ2-7,TRBV6-5,ASSYRQGSSYEQY
TRBD2,TRBJ2-2,TRBV20-1,SARDLRRGASTGELF
NA,TRBJ1-1,TRBV30,AWILQIGTF
TRBD2,TRBJ2-5,TRBV13,ASSFLLAGIETQY
TRBD1,TRBJ2-3,TRBV14,ASSQDVTGGWNTDTQY
NA,TRBJ1-1,TRBV12-3/TRBV12-4,ASSLERNTEAF
TRBD2,TRBJ2-1,TRBV7-7,ASSLGRREGRNEQF
NA,TRBJ2-6,TRBV6-5,ASSYYGRGSGANVLT
TRBD2,TRBJ2-3,TRBV7-2,ASSLVVGGAMDTQY
NA,TRBJ2-6,TRBV5-1,ASSLGTLASSGANVLT
TRBD2,TRBJ2-3,TRBV19,ATATGLAGGIGIADTQY
TRBD1,TRBJ1-5,TRBV10-3,AISGDRGGQPQH
NA,TRBJ2-3,TRBV5-1,ASRPSGIRTDTQY
TRBD2,TRBJ2-3,TRBV3-1,ASSPGTSGGPYTQY
TRBD1,TRBJ1-2,TRBV12-3/TRBV12-4,ASSGTGTDYGYT
TRBD2,TRBJ2-5,TRBV5-1,ASSFAGEPQETQY
TRBD1,TRBJ1-1,TRBV6-2/TRBV6-3,ASSQQGGNTEAF
NA,TRBJ1-6,TRBV7-2,ASSLVATYRSPLH
TRBD2,TRBJ2-2,TRBV6-2/TRBV6-3,ASRVLRGLAGGPNTGELF
TRBD1,TRBJ1-1,TRBV7-9,ASSLGDRGYTEAF
NA,TRBJ2-3,TRBV3-1,ASSHGTGFNSDTQY
NA,TRBJ2-1,TRBV20-1,SARGTPLVQF